A selection of T cell receptor beta chains follows, all from one sample in a study of T cells in Graves' hyperthyroidism and ophthalmopathy. MiXCR, run by TCRdb on the multiplex PCR reads, gives a single entry per CDR3 protein. The data show fewer than 250,000 distinct CDR3 sequences, with about a sixth seen just once and roughly 53% held by the top ten. Material for sequencing was blood. The source is a man in his fifties with Graves' hyperthyroidism. CDR3s include the opening cysteine and the closing phenylalanine or tryptophan. A D gene is named only where the DNA matches it firmly. Expanded clones get a size class; other rows say once, few or many, or leave the size out.

j_call d_call cdr3_length v_call clone_size cdr3_aa cdr3_nt
TRBJ2-1 NA 15 TRBV6-1 NA CATSDFNRNYNEQFF TGTGCCACCAGTGATTTTAACAGGAACTACAATGAGCAGTTCTTC
TRBJ2-2 NA 13 TRBV7-8 many CASSLFASGELFF TGTGCCAGCAGCCTATTCGCATCCGGGGAGCTGTTTTTT
TRBJ2-2 NA 15 TRBV6-1 NA CASSPLSGNTGELFF TGTGCCAGCAGTCCCCTTAGCGGGAACACCGGGGAGCTGTTTTTT
TRBJ2-1 NA 14 TRBV9 once CASSVGGGVNEQFF TGTGCCAGCAGCGTAGGGGGTGGAGTAAATGAGCAGTTCTTC
TRBJ2-1 TRBD1 12 TRBV28 few CASSLGTGNRFF TGTGCCAGCAGTTTAGGGACAGGGAATCGGTTCTTC
TRBJ1-5 NA 15 TRBV15 NA CATSRDLYSNRPQHF TGTGCCACCAGCAGAGATCTATATAGCAATCGGCCCCAGCATTTT
TRBJ2-2 NA 16 TRBV28 many CASSLPGNVNTGELFF TGTGCCAGCAGTTTACCCGGCAACGTGAACACCGGGGAGCTGTTTTTT
TRBJ2-7 NA 13 TRBV7-8 NA CASSLAPAYEQYF TGTGCCAGCAGCTTAGCCCCAGCTTACGAGCAGTACTTC
TRBJ2-5 TRBD2 15 TRBV2 many CASSEQGSGGETQYF TGTGCCAGCAGTGAACAGGGTAGCGGGGGGGAGACCCAGTACTTC
TRBJ2-1 NA 11 TRBV20-1 NA CSASEAGRQFF TGCAGTGCTAGTGAGGCAGGGAGGCAGTTCTTC
TRBJ1-2 TRBD1 13 TRBV28 few CASEDRVSYGYTF TGTGCCAGCGAGGACAGGGTTAGCTATGGCTACACCTTC
TRBJ2-3 NA 16 TRBV2 many CASSANRGMSTDTQYF TGTGCCAGCAGCGCTAATCGGGGCATGAGCACAGATACGCAGTATTTT
TRBJ2-1 TRBD2 16 TRBV19 many CASSIQTGGIYNEQFF TGTGCCAGTAGTATTCAGACGGGAGGGATATACAATGAGCAGTTCTTC
TRBJ2-4 NA 13 TRBV7-2 many CASSSVASNIQYF TGTGCCAGCAGCTCGGTAGCCTCAAACATTCAGTACTTC
TRBJ2-7 TRBD1 15 TRBV7-9 many CASSQTGQGRDEQYF TGTGCCAGCAGCCAAACGGGACAGGGGCGCGACGAGCAGTACTTC
TRBJ2-5 TRBD2 14 TRBV4-1 NA CASSRLAGVETQYF TGCGCCAGCAGCCGACTAGCGGGAGTGGAGACCCAGTACTTC
TRBJ1-6 NA 16 TRBV2 many CASSEGRGGRISPLHF TGTGCCAGCAGTGAAGGCAGGGGAGGGCGGATTTCACCCCTCCACTTT
TRBJ2-5 TRBD2 15 TRBV7-9 NA CASSPGLAPVETQYF TGTGCCAGCAGCCCGGGACTAGCCCCTGTTGAGACCCAGTACTTC
TRBJ2-3 TRBD2 13 TRBV6-1 few CASSASTSGGKYF TGCGCCAGCAGTGCCTCGACTAGCGGGGGGAAGTATTTT
TRBJ1-2 NA 16 TRBV5-1 few CASSLFPAARDYGYTF TGCGCCAGCAGCTTGTTCCCCGCGGCAAGGGACTATGGCTACACCTTC
TRBJ1-5 NA 16 TRBV10-2 NA CASSGPGSPSNQPQHF TGCGCCAGCAGTGGGCCAGGGTCCCCTAGCAATCAGCCCCAGCATTTT
TRBJ1-1 NA 13 TRBV28 once CASSLQGNAEAFF TGTGCCAGCAGTTTACAGGGGAACGCTGAAGCTTTCTTT